This TCR beta chain comes out of a study of early T cells in non-severe SARS-CoV-2 infection. Unique molecular identifiers were attached to individual cDNA molecules. MiXCR was run by TCRdb on the 5' RACE reads, yielding one entry per CDR3 protein. Of 40,000 or so distinct CDR3 sequences in the sample, around 5.4% were seen once. Germline CDR1 is SGHRS and CDR2 is YFSETQ. The CDR3 is 13 residues long. V was shortened by 2 bases and J by 3 bases, with 7 bases between the two germline ends. This clonotype was counted ten times or more. This sequence originates from an adult who was a healthcare worker with PCR-confirmed SARS-CoV-2 infection or an uninfected control (not recorded which). The V gene is TRBV5-1, the J gene TRBJ2-3; no definite D call. The sequenced sample was whole blood, obtained at baseline. The CDR3 sequence: CASSFQETDTQYF. As DNA, the CDR3 is TGCGCCAGCAGCTTCCAGGAGACAGATACGCAGTATTTT.